This section outlines one TCR beta chain sequence together with its context. This sample was taken from a study of blood T cell repertoires in COVID-19. For the study at large: The United States, Italy and Spain were the sources of the acute and convalescent COVID-19 samples. From T cells, B-cell-depleted T cells, or PBMCs came the material, which was cDNA or gDNA.

Original processing notes: Amplifying reference gene primers gave estimates of nucleated cell counts. Libraries were prepared by immunoSEQ multiplex PCR; TCRdb keeps only in-frame clonotypes and omits some of them. That table furnishes V, J and clone size, whereas the DNA furnished D and trimming. Of roughly 68,000 clones listed, roughly 83% were seen once; the top ten hold more than 7%. This TCR came from a man between 50 and 59 years old with active COVID-19. Sequenced sample: peripheral blood.

The CDR3 is CASSLLRGTQYF. Written as DNA, the CDR3 is TGTGCCAGCTCGCTTCTTAGGGGGACCCAGTACTTC. The chain carries TRBV27 and TRBJ2-5, with TRBD1 as a possible D gene (5 bases). V lost 8 bases, J lost 7 bases, and 14 bases lay in between. Germline V gene sequence: CDR1 MNHEY, CDR2 SMNVEV (reference sequence). This CDR3 has 12 residues.